Below, 23 T cell receptor beta chains from the same sample are listed, as sequenced in a study of blood T cell repertoires in COVID-19. Only in-frame clones appear in the TCRdb table, and some are missing; sequencing was by immunoSEQ multiplex PCR. The sample records about 79,000 clones, 70% to 90% being singletons. Sequencing was performed on peripheral blood. These receptors originate from a man in his fifties or sixties with active COVID-19.

The genes are TRBV5-1 and TRBJ1-1; TRBD1 aligns across 9 bases. V lost 4 bases, J lost 3 bases, and 7 bases stayed unmatched. The germline V gene encodes CDR1 SGHRS and CDR2 YFSETQ. This CDR3 is built from 15 residues. The CDR3, as DNA: TGCGCCAGCAGCCCGGGCGGACAGGGGTACACTGAAGCTTTCTTT. Translation: CASSPGGQGYTEAFF.

This clone was detected a few times. The gene calls are TRBV7-3 and TRBJ1-1; TRBD1 aligns across 9 bases. The CDR3 totals 14 residues. Per germline, CDR1 SGHTA and CDR2 FQGTGA. V dropped 5 bases and J dropped 5; count of bases not matched to a gene: 6. The CDR3 reads CASSTPGQGTEAFF. The DNA for the CDR3 is TGTGCCAGCAGCACCCCGGGACAGGGTACTGAAGCTTTCTTT.

The chain employs TRBV7-2 and TRBJ2-3; 9 bases agree with TRBD2. V trimming: 2 bases; J trimming: 2 bases; junction bases outside the gene matches: 5. Looked up from germline, CDR1 is SGHTA and CDR2 is FQGNSA. The CDR3 extends over 16 amino acids. CDR3 residues: CASSLWRGGDTDTQYF. DNA of the CDR3: TGTGCCAGCAGCTTATGGCGGGGGGGCGACACAGATACGCAGTATTTT.

The J gene is TRBJ2-1, the V gene TRBV10-3; tentative D call: TRBD1 (7 bases). The CDR3 is made up of 13 amino acids. V shed 6 bases and J shed 8 bases, with 14 bases lying between them. CDR1 is ENHRY and CDR2 is SYGVKD in the germline V gene. The CDR3, as DNA: TGTGCCATCAGCCTCGGAGGGGGCGATGAGCAGTTCTTC. Its protein is CAISLGGGDEQFF.

The V call is TRBV6-5, the J call TRBJ1-6; D might be TRBD1 (6 bases). The CDR3 spans 14 residues. CDR1 and CDR2 (germline): MNHEY, SVGAGI. V was trimmed by 6 bases and J by 7 bases, leaving 13 bases between them. In DNA form, the CDR3 reads TGTGCCAGCAGACTCGGGACACTCAATTCACCCCTCCACTTT. Amino acid sequence: CASRLGTLNSPLHF.

This chain links TRBV4-3 with TRBJ1-2, with D uncertain. This CDR3 is built from 16 residues. V shed 0 bases and J shed 0 bases, with 11 bases lying between them. Germline-derived CDR1 and CDR2 are LGHNA and YSLEER. CDR3 sequence reads: CASSQDLVDSNYGYTF. As DNA, the CDR3 is TGCGCCAGCAGCCAAGATCTGGTAGACTCTAACTATGGCTACACCTTC.

The CDR3 here is CASSVTSGSYNEQFF. CDR3 bases: TGCGCCAGCAGCGTCACTAGCGGCTCCTACAATGAGCAGTTCTTC. The V and J genes are TRBV5-1 and TRBJ2-1; 8 positions match TRBD2. CDR1 SGHRS and CDR2 YFSETQ come from the germline V gene. The length of the CDR3 is 15 residues. V gave up 4 bases and J gave up 0 bases; unmatched junction bases: 3.

The chain couples TRBV2 to TRBJ2-3, with 10 bases fitting TRBD1. The germline V gene encodes CDR1 SNHLY and CDR2 FYNNEI. This CDR3 is built from 14 residues. V lost 4 bases and J lost 5; bases outside the gene matches: 3. The CDR3 nucleotides are TGTGCCAGCAGTGCAGACAGGGGGCGAGATACGCAGTATTTT. Protein product: CASSADRGRDTQYF.

A single count supports this clone. The rearrangement joins TRBV10-2 to TRBJ1-1, with 7 positions matching TRBD1. With V trimmed by 3 bases and J by 5 bases, 6 bases remained unmatched. Germline V lookup: CDR1 WSHSY, CDR2 SAAADI. CDR3 size: 14 residues. The CDR3 loop is CASSDDRARTEAFF. CDR3 coding DNA: TGCGCCAGCAGTGATGACAGGGCCCGAACTGAAGCTTTCTTT.

The chain recombines TRBV28 with TRBJ1-5; D not certain. Germline V lookup: CDR1 MDHEN, CDR2 SYDVKM. The length of the CDR3 is 15 residues. The V end was cut by 5 bases, the J end by 1 base, with 12 bases between. The CDR3 is CASSPLGTSNQPQHF. The CDR3 DNA reads TGTGCCAGCAGTCCTCTGGGCACGAGCAATCAGCCCCAGCATTTT.

This clone was recorded once. At one boundary the junction diverges from the germline segment, which might be a read error. The chain recombines TRBV6-1 with TRBJ1-2, with D possibly TRBD1 on 6 matching bases. This CDR3 has 13 residues. Germline V CDR1 and CDR2: MNHNS, SASEGT. For the CDR3, the DNA is TGTGCCAGCAGGGAAGACTTGGGGGCTGGCTACACCTTC. Encoded protein: CASREDLGAGYTF.

The chain recombines TRBV5-5 with TRBJ1-2; the match to TRBD1 covers 9 bases. The germline CDR1 and CDR2 sequences are SGHKS and YYEKEE (reference sequence). CDR3 length: 15 amino acids. The V segment lost 4 bases and the J segment 5 bases; nucleotides outside the gene matches: 9. This CDR3 reads CASSQTGTGKYGYTF. The CDR3, as DNA: TGTGCCAGCAGCCAAACCGGGACAGGGAAGTATGGCTACACCTTC.

V usage is TRBV2 and J usage is TRBJ2-3; D is undetermined. This CDR3 spans 16 amino acids. Germline values: CDR1 SNHLY, CDR2 FYNNEI. V lost 3 bases to trimming and J lost 0 bases, with 13 bases between them. The CDR3 spells CASSDLGGSSTDTQYF. The CDR3 DNA is TGTGCCAGCAGTGATCTCGGCGGCTCTAGCACAGATACGCAGTATTTT.

The chain carries TRBV7-9 and TRBJ1-2, with 7 bases lining up with TRBD1. Germline lookup yields CDR1 SEHNR and CDR2 FQNEAQ (reference sequence). V lost 5 bases, J lost 4 bases, and 7 bases stayed unmatched. CDR3 length equals 14 residues. In DNA, the CDR3 is TGTGCCAGCAGCCTAGGGGCAGGGGGCTATGGCTACACCTTC. Translated, it gives CASSLGAGGYGYTF.

V and J are TRBV5-6 and TRBJ2-3; 11 bases map to TRBD1. With 4 bases clipped from V and 3 bases from J, the junction kept 4 bases outside the gene matches. From germline, CDR1 is SGHDT and CDR2 YYEEEE. This CDR3 is built from 15 residues. The CDR3 DNA is TGTGCCAGCAGCGCCGGACAGGGGGCAACAGATACGCAGTATTTT. As protein: CASSAGQGATDTQYF.

J is TRBJ2-3 and V is TRBV29-1, with 8 bases aligning to TRBD2. This CDR3 region has 15 residues. Germline lookup yields CDR1 SQVTM and CDR2 ANQGSEA. The trim removed 0 bases at V and 2 bases at J, leaving 4 bases unmatched. The DNA of the CDR3 is TGCAGCGTTGAAGATCCGCGGGGGGACACAGATACGCAGTATTTT. Translating gives CSVEDPRGDTDTQYF.

In this sample, this clone turned up a few times. This rearrangement joins TRBV7-2 to TRBJ2-7; the match to TRBD1 covers 8 bases. CDR3 length: 15 amino acids. Unmatched junction bases numbered 6, after V lost 2 bases and J lost 3 bases. Germline assignment: CDR1 SGHTA and CDR2 FQGNSA. CDR3 sequence (DNA): TGTGCCAGCAGCTTAAGGACCGGACAGGGCTACGAGCAGTACTTC. Protein product: CASSLRTGQGYEQYF.

The rearrangement uses TRBV6-5 and TRBJ2-7, with a weak D call TRBD1 (5 bases). Trimming pared 2 bases from V and 6 bases from J, leaving 11 bases between. CDR3 length equals 13 residues. The germline gives CDR1 MNHEY, CDR2 SVGAGI. DNA of the CDR3: TGTGCCAGCAGTTACCAGGGATCGAGCGAGCAGTACTTC. This codes for CASSYQGSSEQYF.

J is TRBJ2-7 and V is TRBV12-3 or TRBV12-4, with TRBD2 matching over 8 bases. There are 13 residues in the CDR3. Trimming took 7 bases from V and 2 from J; bases not matched to a gene: 4. CDR3 protein: CASTRGGAYEQYF. DNA of the CDR3: TGTGCCAGCACCCGGGGGGGGGCCTACGAGCAGTACTTC.

The chain links TRBV6-1 to TRBJ2-3; D remains ambiguous. This CDR3 spans 17 amino acids. Germline CDR1 and CDR2: MNHNS and SASEGT. V gave up 3 bases and J gave up 0 bases, with 16 bases separating them. CDR3 nucleotides: TGTGCCAGCAGTGAGATGTTCGCAGTAGCTAGCACAGATACGCAGTATTTT. Translation: CASSEMFAVASTDTQYF.

V usage is TRBV19 and J usage is TRBJ2-2; 9 nucleotides line up with TRBD1. The J segment lost 5 bases and the V segment lost 7 bases, leaving 11 bases of the junction unmatched. In germline, CDR1 is LNHDA, CDR2 SQIVND (reference sequence). The CDR3 sequence is 16 residues long. The CDR3 DNA reads TGTGCCAGTAATCCCCGGGACAGGGTCTTGACCGGGGAGCTGTTTTTT. This sequence encodes CASNPRDRVLTGELFF.

V gene TRBV6-2 or TRBV6-3 combines with J gene TRBJ1-5; 9 bases line up with TRBD1. The germline gives CDR1 MNHEY, CDR2 SVGEGT. The junction had 15 bases not matched to a gene; V was cut back by 5 bases and J by 7 bases. The CDR3 has 17 amino acids. The CDR3 DNA follows: TGTGCCAGCAGTCCCCCTAAATTTGACAGGGGGTCACAGCCCCAGCATTTT. This encodes CASSPPKFDRGSQPQHF.

The CDR3 here is CASSLTPFANTGELFF. The CDR3 DNA sequence: TGTGCCAGCAGCTTGACACCCTTTGCGAACACCGGGGAGCTGTTTTTT. The rearrangement joins TRBV5-6 to TRBJ2-2; D not certain. The germline gives CDR1 SGHDT, CDR2 YYEEEE. The CDR3 loop spans 16 amino acids. Between the trimmed V and J ends, which lost 1 base and 0 bases, there was a span of 10 bases.